This T cell receptor beta chain was retrieved from a study of Graves' ophthalmopathy and Graves' hyperthyroidism. Ophthalmopathy donors were characterized by moderate-to-severe activity, CAS of at least 3, NOSPECS of at least 4, and duration under 3 months. Fresh peripheral blood, 10 ml, was the PBMC source. As to this clonotype: Its antigen is undetermined.

Regarding the study as a whole: Most expanded thyroid clonotypes above 0.001 frequency also appeared in blood.

Amplification of the TCR beta CDR3 regions used RNA transcripts (as template). Following a first-round RT-PCR that used HTBI primers, a second-round multiplex PCR was carried out. TCRdb independently ran MiXCR on the multiplex PCR reads; one entry per CDR3 protein. The table has almost 750,000 distinct CDR3 sequences, roughly 41% seen once; the top ten hold about 40%. Sequenced material: peripheral blood. The TCR originated in an adult man with Graves' ophthalmopathy.

CDR3 sequence: CASSFSRPPGRFEAFF. CDR3 nucleotide sequence: TGTGCCAGCAGCTTCTCCAGACCCCCGGGACGTTTTGAAGCTTTCTTT. The chain joins TRBV7-2 to TRBJ1-1; a possible D gene is TRBD1 (5 bases). Germline CDR1 is SGHTA and CDR2 is FQGNSA. The V gene lost 3 bases and the J gene lost 7 bases, with 21 bases spanning the gap. This CDR3 has 16 amino acids.